This T cell receptor beta chain was profiled in a study of blood T cells in healthy people across ages. Study outcomes and limitations: Per-million-T-cell TCR beta diversity fell roughly linearly with age.

About this clonotype itself: As yet, its antigen is unknown.

The sample, 7.5 to 10 milliliters of peripheral blood, was drawn from each donor. The study isolated at least 7 million PBMCs from each sample. The CDR3 is 15 residues long. Trimming removed 5 bases at V and 7 bases at J, with 18 bases between. The germline CDR1 and CDR2 sequences are SGHTA and FQGTGA. A second PCR, run for roughly 7 to 12 cycles, used a sample-barcoded 5' primer plus a J-beta primer mix. Each cDNA molecule was tagged by a template-switch adaptor that had 12 random nucleotides. TCRdb ran MiXCR on the 5' RACE reads and lists one entry per CDR3 protein. The sample gives around 650,000 distinct CDR3 sequences, 40% to 45% of which show up once; about 30% is in the top ten.

The TCR sequence derives from a man older than 75 in good health. The specimen sequenced was blood. The rearrangement joins TRBV7-3 to TRBJ2-1; no clear D. CDR3 residues: CASSPQIRPSNEQFF. The CDR3 DNA reads TGTGCCAGCAGCCCTCAAATCCGACCCTCGAATGAGCAGTTCTTC.